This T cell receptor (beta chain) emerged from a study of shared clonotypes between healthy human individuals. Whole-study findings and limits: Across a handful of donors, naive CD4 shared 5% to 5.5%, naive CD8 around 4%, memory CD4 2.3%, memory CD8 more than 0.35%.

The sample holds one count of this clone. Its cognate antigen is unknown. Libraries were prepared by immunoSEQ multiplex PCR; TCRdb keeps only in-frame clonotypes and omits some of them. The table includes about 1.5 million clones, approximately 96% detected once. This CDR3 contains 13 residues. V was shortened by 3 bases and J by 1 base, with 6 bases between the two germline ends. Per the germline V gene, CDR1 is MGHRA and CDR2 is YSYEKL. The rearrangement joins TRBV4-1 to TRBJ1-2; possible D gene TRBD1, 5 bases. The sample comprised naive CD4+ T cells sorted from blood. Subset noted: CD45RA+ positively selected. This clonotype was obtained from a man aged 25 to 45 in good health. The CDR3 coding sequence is TGCGCCAGCAGCCAGGGGGTTAACTATGGCTACACCTTC. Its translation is CASSQGVNYGYTF.